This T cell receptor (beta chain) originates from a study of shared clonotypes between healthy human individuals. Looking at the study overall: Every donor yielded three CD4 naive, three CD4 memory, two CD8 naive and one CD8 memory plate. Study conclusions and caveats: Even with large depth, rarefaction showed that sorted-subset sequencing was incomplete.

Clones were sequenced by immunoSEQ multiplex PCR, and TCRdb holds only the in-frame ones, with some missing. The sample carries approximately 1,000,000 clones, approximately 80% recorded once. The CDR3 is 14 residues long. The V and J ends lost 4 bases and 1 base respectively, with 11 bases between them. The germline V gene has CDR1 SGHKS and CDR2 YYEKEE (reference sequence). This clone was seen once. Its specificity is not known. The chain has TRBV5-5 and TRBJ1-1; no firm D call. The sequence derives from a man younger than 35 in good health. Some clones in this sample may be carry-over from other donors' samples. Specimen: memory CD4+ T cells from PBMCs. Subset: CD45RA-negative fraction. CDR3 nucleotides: TGTGCCAGCAGCGGCGACTGGAAGAACACTGAAGCTTTCTTT. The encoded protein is CASSGDWKNTEAFF. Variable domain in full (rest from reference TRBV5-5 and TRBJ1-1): DAGVTQSPTHLIKTRGQQVTLRCSPISGHKSVSWYQQVLGQGPQFIFQYYEKEERGRGNFPDRFSARQFPNYSSELNVNALLLGDSALYLCASSGDWKNTEAFFGQGTRLTVV.